Shown below are 12 T cell receptor beta chains from a single sample sequenced in a study of shared clonotypes between healthy human individuals. Some clones are missing from TCRdb's copy, which holds only in-frame ones; the method was immunoSEQ multiplex PCR. The sample lists approximately 2,000,000 clones, 85% to 95% occurring once. Sequenced material: naive CD4+ T cells from PBMCs. Subset of the sample: CD45RA+ positively selected. These TCRs come from a young man in good health. Some clones in this sample may be carry-over from other donors' samples.

This clone was observed once. V and J are TRBV4-3 and TRBJ2-5; D not certain. Germline CDR1 LGHNA, CDR2 YSLEER. This CDR3 contains 16 residues. With 4 bases removed from V and 1 base from J, the gap between germline ends came to 16 bases. CDR3: CASSLGIRPIQETQYF. The CDR3 nucleotides are TGCGCCAGCAGCCTCGGAATCCGGCCCATCCAAGAGACCCAGTACTTC.

The CDR3 DNA is TGTGCCAGCAGTTTATTGGAGGGTGCGTCCTACAATGAGCAGTTCTTC. This sequence encodes CASSLLEGASYNEQFF. The chain is built from TRBV27 and TRBJ2-1, with a tentative D call TRBD2 (6 bases). The CDR3 totals 16 residues. Germline-derived CDR1 and CDR2 are MNHEY and SMNVEV (reference sequence). The V end lost 1 base, the J end lost 1 base, and 11 bases lay between the germline ends.

This sequence joins TRBV7-9 and TRBJ1-1; 8 bases are shared with TRBD1. Trimming took 7 bases from V and 1 from J; bases not matched to a gene: 5. CDR1 is SEHNR and CDR2 is FQNEAQ in the germline V gene (reference sequence). The CDR3 has 14 amino acids. The CDR3 spells CASILGTGNTEAFF. For the CDR3, the DNA is TGTGCCAGCATACTAGGGACAGGGAACACTGAAGCTTTCTTT.

The CDR3 reads CSVGAPSGTDTQYF. The CDR3 nucleotides are TGCAGCGTTGGAGCCCCGTCTGGCACAGATACGCAGTATTTT. This rearrangement joins TRBV29-1 to TRBJ2-3, with D hard to call. The CDR3 has 14 residues. V lost 4 bases and J lost 1, with 12 bases in between. Germline V lookup: CDR1 SQVTM, CDR2 ANQGSEA.

The V gene is TRBV6-6, the J gene TRBJ2-1; D is ambiguous. Germline CDR1 and CDR2: MNHNY and SVGAGI (reference sequence). V was cut by 10 bases and J by 10 bases, with 14 bases left in between. The CDR3 totals 11 residues. CDR3 coding DNA: TGTGCCACTACACGGAGCCAAGAGCAGTTCTTC. It codes for CATTRSQEQFF.

Regarding this clone: The sample carries other DNA sequences with the same CDR3. The chain carries TRBV19 and TRBJ1-5, with 8 bases lining up with TRBD1. V shed 6 bases, J shed 7 bases, and the junction held 5 bases outside the gene matches. This CDR3 has 13 amino acids. Germline CDR1 LNHDA, CDR2 SQIVND (reference sequence). CDR3 DNA sequence: TGTGCCAGTAGCGGACAGGGTGGGCAGCCCCAGCATTTT. Protein product: CASSGQGGQPQHF.

The chain uses TRBV7-8 and TRBJ1-2; D remains unclear. CDR1 and CDR2 from the germline V gene are SGHVS and FQNEAQ. There are 14 residues in the CDR3. Trimming pared 4 bases from V and 5 bases from J, leaving 14 bases between. The CDR3 DNA reads as TGTGCCAGCAGCTCCCTACCTTCTTTTTATGGCTACACCTTC. As protein: CASSSLPSFYGYTF.

This sequence joins TRBV5-6 and TRBJ2-1, with D perhaps matching TRBD2 (5 bases). CDR3 size: 16 residues. In germline, CDR1 is SGHDT, CDR2 YYEEEE. Trimming shortened V by 5 bases and J by 4 bases, and 19 bases separated the two germline ends. The CDR3 DNA follows: TGTGCCAGCAGTTGGCGCACAGCGGTCCCGTACAATGAGCAGTTCTTC. Encoded protein: CASSWRTAVPYNEQFF.

The chain has TRBV11-2 and TRBJ2-5, with TRBD1 matching 7 bases. V gave up 5 bases and J gave up 2 bases; unmatched junction bases: 8. Per the germline V gene, CDR1 is SGHAT and CDR2 is FQNNGV. The CDR3 sequence is 15 residues long. The CDR3, as DNA: TGTGCCAGCAGCGCCCGAGGGACAGATCAAGAGACCCAGTACTTC. Residues: CASSARGTDQETQYF.

The chain recombines TRBV7-9 with TRBJ1-5; D is perhaps TRBD1 (5 bases). The CDR3 runs to 13 residues. Deletions cut 1 base from V and 8 bases from J, with 9 bases between. CDR1 is SEHNR and CDR2 is FQNEAQ in the germline V gene (reference sequence). The CDR3 DNA follows: TGTGCCAGCAGCTTAGAAGGGGATAAGCCCCAGCATTTT. Its protein product is CASSLEGDKPQHF.

The CDR3 bases are TGTGCCAGCTCACCAGCGGGACGTACCTACGAGCAGTACTTC. It encodes CASSPAGRTYEQYF. This rearrangement joins TRBV18 to TRBJ2-7, with D perhaps matching TRBD2 (6 bases). Trimming shortened V by 2 bases and J by 2 bases, and 10 bases separated the two germline ends. Germline assignment: CDR1 KGHSH and CDR2 LQKENI. CDR3 size: 14 residues.

This clone has a handful of counts. The chain employs TRBV14 and TRBJ1-1; D is ambiguous. This CDR3 contains 14 residues. Germline V gene data show CDR1 as SGHDN and CDR2 as FVKESK. Trimming cost V 3 bases and J 0 bases, with 8 bases left between them. CDR3 protein: CASSHTNLNTEAFF. CDR3 DNA sequence: TGTGCCAGCAGCCATACAAACCTGAACACTGAAGCTTTCTTT.